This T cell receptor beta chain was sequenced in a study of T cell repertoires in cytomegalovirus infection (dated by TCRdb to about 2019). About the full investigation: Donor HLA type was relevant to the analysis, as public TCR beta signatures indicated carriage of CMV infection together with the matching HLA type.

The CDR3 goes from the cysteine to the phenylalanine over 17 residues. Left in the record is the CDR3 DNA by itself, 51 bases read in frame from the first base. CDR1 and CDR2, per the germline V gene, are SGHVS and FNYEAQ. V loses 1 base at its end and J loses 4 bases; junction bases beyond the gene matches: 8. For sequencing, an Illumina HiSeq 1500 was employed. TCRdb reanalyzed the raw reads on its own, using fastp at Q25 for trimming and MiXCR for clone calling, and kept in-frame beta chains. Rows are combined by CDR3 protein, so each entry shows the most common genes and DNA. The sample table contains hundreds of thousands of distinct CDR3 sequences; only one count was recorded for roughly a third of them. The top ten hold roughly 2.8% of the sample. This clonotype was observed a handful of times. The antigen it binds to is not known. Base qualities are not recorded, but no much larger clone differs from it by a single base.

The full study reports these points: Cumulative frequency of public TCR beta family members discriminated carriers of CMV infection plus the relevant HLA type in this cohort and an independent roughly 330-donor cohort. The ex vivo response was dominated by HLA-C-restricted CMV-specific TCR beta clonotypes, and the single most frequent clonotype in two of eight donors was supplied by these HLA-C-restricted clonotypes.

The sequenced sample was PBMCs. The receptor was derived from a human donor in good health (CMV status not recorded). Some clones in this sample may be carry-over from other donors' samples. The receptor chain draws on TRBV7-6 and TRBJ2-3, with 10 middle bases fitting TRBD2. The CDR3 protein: CASSLGLGLAPPDTQYF. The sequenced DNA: TGTGCCAGCAGCTTAGGTCTGGGACTAGCGCCCCCAGATACGCAGTATTTT.